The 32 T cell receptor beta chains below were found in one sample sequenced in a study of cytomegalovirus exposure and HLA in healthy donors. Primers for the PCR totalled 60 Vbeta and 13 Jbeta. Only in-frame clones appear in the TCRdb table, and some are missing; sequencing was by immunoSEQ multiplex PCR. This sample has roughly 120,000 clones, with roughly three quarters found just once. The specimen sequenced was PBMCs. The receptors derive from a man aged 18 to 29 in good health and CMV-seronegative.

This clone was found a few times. The CDR3 sequence: CASSDRVGGYTF. The CDR3 DNA sequence: TGTGCCAGCAGTGACAGGGTAGGAGGCTACACCTTC. The chain joins TRBV2 to TRBJ1-2; possibly TRBD1 for D (5 bases). This CDR3 spans 12 amino acids. Germline loops: CDR1 SNHLY, CDR2 FYNNEI. Trimming left V 3 bases short and J 8 bases short, with 10 bases between.

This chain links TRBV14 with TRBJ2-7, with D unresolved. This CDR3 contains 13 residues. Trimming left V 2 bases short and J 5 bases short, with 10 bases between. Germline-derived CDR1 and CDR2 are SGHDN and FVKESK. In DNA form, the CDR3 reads TGTGCCAGCAGCCAATATGGTGGCCACGAGCAGTACTTC. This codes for CASSQYGGHEQYF. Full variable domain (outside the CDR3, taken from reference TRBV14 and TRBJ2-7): EAGVTQFPSHSVIEKGQTVTLRCDPISGHDNLYWYRRVMGKEIKFLLHFVKESKQDESGMPNNRFLAERTGGTYSTLKVQPAELEDSGVYFCASSQYGGHEQYFGPGTRLTVT.

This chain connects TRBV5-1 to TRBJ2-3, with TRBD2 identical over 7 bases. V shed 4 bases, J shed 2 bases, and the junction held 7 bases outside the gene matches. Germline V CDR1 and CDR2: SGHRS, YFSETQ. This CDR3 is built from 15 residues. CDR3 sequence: CASSAGTTPTDTQYF. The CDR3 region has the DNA TGCGCCAGCAGCGCCGGGACTACCCCCACAGATACGCAGTATTTT.

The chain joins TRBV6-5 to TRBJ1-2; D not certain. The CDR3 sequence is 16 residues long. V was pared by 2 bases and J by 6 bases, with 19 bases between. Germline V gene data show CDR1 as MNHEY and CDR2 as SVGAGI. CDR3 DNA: TGTGCCAGCAGTTACGCATCCGTTGATCCGGTTGATGGCTACACCTTC. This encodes CASSYASVDPVDGYTF.

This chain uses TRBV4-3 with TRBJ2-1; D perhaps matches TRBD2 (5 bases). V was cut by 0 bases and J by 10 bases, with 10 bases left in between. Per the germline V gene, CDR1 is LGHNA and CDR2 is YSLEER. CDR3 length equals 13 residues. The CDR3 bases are TGCGCCAGCAGCCAAGAAGGGAGCCTCGAGCAGTTCTTC. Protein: CASSQEGSLEQFF.

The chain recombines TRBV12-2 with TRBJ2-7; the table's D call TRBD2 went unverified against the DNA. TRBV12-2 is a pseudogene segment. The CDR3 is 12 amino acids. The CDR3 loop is CASRLFREEVSV. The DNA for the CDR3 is TGTGCAAGTCGCTTATTTCGGGAGGAGGTTTCGGTC.

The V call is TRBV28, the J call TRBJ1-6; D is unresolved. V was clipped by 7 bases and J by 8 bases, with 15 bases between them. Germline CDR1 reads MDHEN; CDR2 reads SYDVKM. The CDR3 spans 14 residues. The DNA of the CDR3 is TGTGCCAGCAACTCGGGCGGGTGGGATTCACCCCTCCACTTT. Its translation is CASNSGGWDSPLHF.

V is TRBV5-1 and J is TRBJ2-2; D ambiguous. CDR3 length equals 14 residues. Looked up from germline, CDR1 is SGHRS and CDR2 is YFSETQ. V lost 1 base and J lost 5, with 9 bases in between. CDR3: CASSLQLTTGELFF. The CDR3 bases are TGCGCCAGCAGCTTGCAACTCACGACCGGGGAGCTGTTTTTT.

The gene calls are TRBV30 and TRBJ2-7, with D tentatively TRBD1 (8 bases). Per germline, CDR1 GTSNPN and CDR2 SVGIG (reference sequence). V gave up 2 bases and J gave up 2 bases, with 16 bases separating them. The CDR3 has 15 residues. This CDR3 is CAWSTHRGGTYEQYF. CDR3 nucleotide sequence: TGTGCCTGGAGTACACACAGGGGGGGCACCTACGAGCAGTACTTC.

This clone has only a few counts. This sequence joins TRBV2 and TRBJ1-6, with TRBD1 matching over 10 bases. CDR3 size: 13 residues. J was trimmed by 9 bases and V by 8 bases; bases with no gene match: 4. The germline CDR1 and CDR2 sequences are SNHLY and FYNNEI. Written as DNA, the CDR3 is TGTGCCAGCCGGGACAGGGGAATTTCACCCCTCCACTTT. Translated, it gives CASRDRGISPLHF.

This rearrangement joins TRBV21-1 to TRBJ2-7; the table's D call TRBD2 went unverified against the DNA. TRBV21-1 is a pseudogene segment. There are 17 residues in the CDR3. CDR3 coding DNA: TGTGCCAGCAGCAAAGCCGCCCTTGGCGGGAAGCCCTACGAGCAGTACGTC. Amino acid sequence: CASSKAALGGKPYEQYV.

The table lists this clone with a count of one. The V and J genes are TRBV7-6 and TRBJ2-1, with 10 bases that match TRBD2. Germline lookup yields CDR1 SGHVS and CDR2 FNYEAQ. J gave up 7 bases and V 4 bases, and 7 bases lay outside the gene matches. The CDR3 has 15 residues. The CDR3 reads CASSSYGLAENEQFF. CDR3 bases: TGTGCCAGCAGCTCCTACGGACTAGCGGAGAATGAGCAGTTCTTC.

The CDR3 DNA sequence: TGTGCCACCAGCTCCTCAGGGCCAATCCTAGCGGGAGTTAAAAATGAGCAGTTCTTC. This sequence encodes CATSSSGPILAGVKNEQFF. The chain links TRBV15 to TRBJ2-1; TRBD2 aligns across 10 bases. This CDR3 spans 19 amino acids. Looked up from germline, CDR1 is LNHNV and CDR2 is YYDKDF (reference sequence). Trimming took 5 bases from V and 7 from J; bases not matched to a gene: 20.

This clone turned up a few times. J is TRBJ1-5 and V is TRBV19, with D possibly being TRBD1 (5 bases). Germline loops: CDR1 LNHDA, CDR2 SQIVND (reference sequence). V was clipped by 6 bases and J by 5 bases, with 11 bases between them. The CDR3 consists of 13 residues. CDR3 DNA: TGTGCCAGTAGCCAGGACATCTATCAGCCCCAGCATTTT. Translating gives CASSQDIYQPQHF. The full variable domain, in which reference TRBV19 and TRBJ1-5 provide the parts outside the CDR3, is DGGITQSPKYLFRKEGQNVTLSCEQNLNHDAMYWYRQDPGQGLRLIYYSQIVNDFQKGDIAEGYSVSREKKESFPLTVTSAQKNPTAFYLCASSQDIYQPQHFGDGTRLSIL.

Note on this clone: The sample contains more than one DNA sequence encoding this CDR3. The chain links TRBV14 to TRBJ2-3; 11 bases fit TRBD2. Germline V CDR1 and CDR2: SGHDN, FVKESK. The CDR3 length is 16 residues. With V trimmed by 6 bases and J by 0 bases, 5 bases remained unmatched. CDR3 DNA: TGTGCCAGCAGTCCTCTAGCGGGAGGAAGCACAGATACGCAGTATTTT. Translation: CASSPLAGGSTDTQYF.

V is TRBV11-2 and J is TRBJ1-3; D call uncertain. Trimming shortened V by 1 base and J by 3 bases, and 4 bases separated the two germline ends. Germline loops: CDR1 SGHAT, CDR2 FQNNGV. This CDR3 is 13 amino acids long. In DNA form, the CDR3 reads TGTGCCAGCAGCTTAGCCATTGGAAACACCATATATTTT. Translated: CASSLAIGNTIYF.

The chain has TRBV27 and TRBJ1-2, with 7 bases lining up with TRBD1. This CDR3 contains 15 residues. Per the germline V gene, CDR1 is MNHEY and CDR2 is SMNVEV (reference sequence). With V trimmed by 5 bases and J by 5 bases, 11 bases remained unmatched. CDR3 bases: TGTGCCAGCAGTGCGGCAGGGGGATCTAGTTATGGCTACACCTTC. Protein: CASSAAGGSSYGYTF.

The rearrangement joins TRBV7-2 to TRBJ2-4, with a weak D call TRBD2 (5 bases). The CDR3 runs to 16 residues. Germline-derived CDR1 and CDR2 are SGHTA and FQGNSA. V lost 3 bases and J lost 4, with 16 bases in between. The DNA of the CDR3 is TGTGCCAGCAGCTTTGGGAAGGGAGAGGTGAAAAACATTCAGTACTTC. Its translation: CASSFGKGEVKNIQYF.

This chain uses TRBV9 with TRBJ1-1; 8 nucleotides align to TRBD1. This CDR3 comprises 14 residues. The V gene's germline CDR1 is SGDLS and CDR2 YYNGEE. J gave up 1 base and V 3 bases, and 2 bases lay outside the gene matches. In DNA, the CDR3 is TGTGCCAGCAGCGACGGACAGGGGAACACTGAAGCTTTCTTT. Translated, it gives CASSDGQGNTEAFF. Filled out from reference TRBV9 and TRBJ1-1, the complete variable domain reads DSGVTQTPKHLITATGQRVTLRCSPRSGDLSVYWYQQSLDQGLQFLIQYYNGEERAKGNILERFSAQQFPDLHSELNLSSLELGDSALYFCASSDGQGNTEAFFGQGTRLTVV.

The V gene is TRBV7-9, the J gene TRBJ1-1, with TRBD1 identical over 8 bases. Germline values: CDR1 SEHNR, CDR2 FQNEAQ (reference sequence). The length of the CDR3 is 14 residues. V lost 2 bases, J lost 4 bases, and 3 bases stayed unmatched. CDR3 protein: CASSLQGAGTEAFF. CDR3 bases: TGTGCCAGCAGCTTACAGGGGGCGGGCACTGAAGCTTTCTTT.

The CDR3 region is CASSLFVQVDYGYTF. The CDR3 nucleotides read TGTGCCAGCAGCTTGTTCGTACAGGTCGACTATGGCTACACCTTC. The chain is built from TRBV5-4 and TRBJ1-2, with D perhaps matching TRBD1 (5 bases). Trimming shortened V by 1 base and J by 3 bases, and 13 bases separated the two germline ends. The CDR3 totals 15 residues. The germline gives CDR1 SGHNT, CDR2 YYREEE (reference sequence).

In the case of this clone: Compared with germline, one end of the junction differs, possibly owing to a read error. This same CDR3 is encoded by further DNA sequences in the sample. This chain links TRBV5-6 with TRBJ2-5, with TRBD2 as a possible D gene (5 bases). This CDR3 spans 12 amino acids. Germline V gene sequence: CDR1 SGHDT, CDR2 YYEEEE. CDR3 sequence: CASSRPAETQYF. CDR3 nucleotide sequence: TGTGCCAGCAGCCGGCCAGCGGAGACTCAGTACTTC. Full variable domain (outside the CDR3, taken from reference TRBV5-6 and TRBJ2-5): DAGVTQSPTHLIKTRGQQVTLRCSPKSGHDTVSWYQQALGQGPQFIFQYYEEEERQRGNFPDRFSGHQFPNYSSELNVNALLLGDSALYLCASSRPAETQYFGPGTRLLVL.

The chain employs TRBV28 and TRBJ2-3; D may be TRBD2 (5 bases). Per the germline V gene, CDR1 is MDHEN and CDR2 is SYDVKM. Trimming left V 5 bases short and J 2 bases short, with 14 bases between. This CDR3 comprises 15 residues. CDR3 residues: CASSPLEPPTDTQYF. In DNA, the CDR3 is TGTGCCAGCAGTCCACTAGAGCCCCCCACAGATACGCAGTATTTT. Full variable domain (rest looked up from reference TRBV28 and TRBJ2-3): DVKVTQSSRYLVKRTGEKVFLECVQDMDHENMFWYRQDPGLGLRLIYFSYDVKMKEKGDIPEGYSVSREKKERFSLILESASTNQTSMYLCASSPLEPPTDTQYFGPGTRLTVL.

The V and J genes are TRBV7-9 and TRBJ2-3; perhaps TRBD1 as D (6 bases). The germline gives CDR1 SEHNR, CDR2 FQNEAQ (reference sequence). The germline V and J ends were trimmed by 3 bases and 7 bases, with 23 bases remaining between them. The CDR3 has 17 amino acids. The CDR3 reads CASSFRAYQTGSNTQYF. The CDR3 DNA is TGTGCCAGCAGCTTTCGGGCATACCAAACAGGGTCGAATACGCAGTATTTT.

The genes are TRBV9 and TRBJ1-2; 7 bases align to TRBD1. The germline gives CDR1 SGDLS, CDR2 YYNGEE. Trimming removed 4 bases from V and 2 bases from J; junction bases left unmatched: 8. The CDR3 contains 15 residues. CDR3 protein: CASSKRTGENYGYTF. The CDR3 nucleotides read TGTGCCAGCAGCAAACGGACAGGCGAGAACTATGGCTACACCTTC.

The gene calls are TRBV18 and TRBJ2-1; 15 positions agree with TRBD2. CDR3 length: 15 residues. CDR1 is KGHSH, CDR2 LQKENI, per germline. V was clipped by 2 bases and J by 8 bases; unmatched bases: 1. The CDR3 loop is CASSPGLAGGDEQFF. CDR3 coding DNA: TGTGCCAGCTCACCAGGACTAGCGGGAGGGGATGAGCAGTTCTTC.

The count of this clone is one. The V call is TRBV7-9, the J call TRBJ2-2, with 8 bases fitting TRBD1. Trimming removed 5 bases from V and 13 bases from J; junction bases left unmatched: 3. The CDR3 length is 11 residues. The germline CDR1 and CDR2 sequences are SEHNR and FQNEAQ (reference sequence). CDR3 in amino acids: CASSDRGGLFF. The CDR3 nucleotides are TGTGCCAGCAGCGACAGGGGTGGGCTGTTTTTT.

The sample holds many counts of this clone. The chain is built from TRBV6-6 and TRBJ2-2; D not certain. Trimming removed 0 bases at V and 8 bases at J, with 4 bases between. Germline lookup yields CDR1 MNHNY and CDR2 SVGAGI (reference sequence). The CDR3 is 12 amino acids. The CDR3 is CASSYSTGELFF. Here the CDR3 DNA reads TGTGCCAGCAGTTACTCGACTGGGGAGCTGTTTTTT.

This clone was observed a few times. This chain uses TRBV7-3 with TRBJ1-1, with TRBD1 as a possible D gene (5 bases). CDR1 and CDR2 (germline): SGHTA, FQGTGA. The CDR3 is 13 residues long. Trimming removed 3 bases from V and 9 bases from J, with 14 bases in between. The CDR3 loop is CASSLGGGGKAFF. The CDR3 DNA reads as TGTGCCAGCAGCTTGGGCGGGGGGGGGAAAGCTTTCTTT.

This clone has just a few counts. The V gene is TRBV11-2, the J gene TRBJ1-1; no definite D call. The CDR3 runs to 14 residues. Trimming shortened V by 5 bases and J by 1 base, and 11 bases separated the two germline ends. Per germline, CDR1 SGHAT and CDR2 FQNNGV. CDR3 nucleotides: TGTGCCAGCAGCCCGTATCGGTCGAACACTGAAGCTTTCTTT. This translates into CASSPYRSNTEAFF.

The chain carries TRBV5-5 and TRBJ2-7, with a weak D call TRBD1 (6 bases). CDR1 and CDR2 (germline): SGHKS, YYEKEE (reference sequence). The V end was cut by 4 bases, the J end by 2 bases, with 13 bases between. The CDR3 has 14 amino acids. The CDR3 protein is CASSPIHRAYEQYV. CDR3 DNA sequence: TGTGCCAGCAGCCCCATACACAGGGCCTACGAGCAGTACGTC.

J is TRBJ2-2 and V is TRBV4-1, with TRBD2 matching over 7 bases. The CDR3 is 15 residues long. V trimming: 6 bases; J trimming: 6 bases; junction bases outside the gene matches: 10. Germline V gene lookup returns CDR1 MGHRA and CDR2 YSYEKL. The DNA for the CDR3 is TGCGCCAGCAGAAACCGGGACTATCTGCCCGGGGAGCTGTTTTTT. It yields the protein CASRNRDYLPGELFF.